This TCR beta chain derives from a study of T cell responses to AZD1222 COVID-19 vaccine. On the study more broadly: Whether given at about 4 or about 12 weeks, second doses were pooled. Regarding the study as a whole: Spike-specific TCR breadth rose after two AZD1222 doses, and depth rose as well.

For this clone: As yet, its antigen is unknown.

Measured with immunoSEQ multiplex PCR; TCRdb has only the in-frame clones, and not every one. The table includes under 150,000 clones, approximately 91% detected once. Germline loops: CDR1 MNHEY, CDR2 SVGAGI. The CDR3 loop spans 10 amino acids. V was trimmed by 8 bases and J by 5 bases, leaving 6 bases between them. The sequence was collected from an adult in good health. This chain uses TRBV6-5 with TRBJ2-5; D is uncertain. The sequencing here drew on peripheral blood, taken on day 0 of AZD1222 vaccination. CDR3 DNA: TGTGCCAGCGGTCCGGAGACCCAGTACTTC. It translates to CASGPETQYF.